This T cell receptor beta chain was sequenced in a study of OX40 agonist ivuxolimab in advanced cancers. As for the study in general: Participants averaged 60 years of age (range about 23 to 80) and were 75% to 90% male. Study results and caveats: Undetermined was the antigen specificity of the expanded peripheral T cells. Near-lowest levels of clonal expansion characterized partial responders at 0.1-3.0 mg/kg.

CDR3 size: 14 residues. Germline-derived CDR1 and CDR2 are SQVTM and ANQGSEA. V lost 8 bases, J lost 0 bases, and 5 bases stayed unmatched. Excluded were patients having autoimmune disease history or systemic immunosuppression. Data came from immunoSEQ multiplex PCR; TCRdb stores just in-frame clones and leaves some out. The sample contains about 85,000 clones, around 87% of which appear only once. Worth noting for this clone: Its specificity is not known.

This sample comprised CD4+ or CD8+ T cells sorted from blood, obtained in a trial of the OX40 agonist ivuxolimab. The origin of this receptor is an adult with an advanced solid tumor such as melanoma, head and neck, liver or kidney cancer. The chain links TRBV29-1 to TRBJ2-2; TRBD1 matches 8 bases. CDR3: CSIRDRTNTGELFF. The CDR3 region has the DNA TGCAGCATCCGGGACAGGACGAACACCGGGGAGCTGTTTTTT.